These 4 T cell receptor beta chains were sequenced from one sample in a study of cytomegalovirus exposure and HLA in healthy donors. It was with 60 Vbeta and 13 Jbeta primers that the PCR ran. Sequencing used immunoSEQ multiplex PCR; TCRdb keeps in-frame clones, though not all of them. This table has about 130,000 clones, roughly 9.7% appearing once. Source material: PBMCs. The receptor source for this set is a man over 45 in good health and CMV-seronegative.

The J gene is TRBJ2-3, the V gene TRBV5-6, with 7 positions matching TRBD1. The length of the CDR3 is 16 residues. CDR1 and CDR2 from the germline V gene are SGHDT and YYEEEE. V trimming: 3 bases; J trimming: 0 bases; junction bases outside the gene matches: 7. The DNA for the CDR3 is TGTGCCAGCAGCTGGCGGACAGGCTCTAGCACAGATACGCAGTATTTT. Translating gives CASSWRTGSSTDTQYF. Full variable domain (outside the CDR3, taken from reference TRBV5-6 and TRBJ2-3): DAGVTQSPTHLIKTRGQQVTLRCSPKSGHDTVSWYQQALGQGPQFIFQYYEEEERQRGNFPDRFSGHQFPNYSSELNVNALLLGDSALYLCASSWRTGSSTDTQYFGPGTRLTVL.

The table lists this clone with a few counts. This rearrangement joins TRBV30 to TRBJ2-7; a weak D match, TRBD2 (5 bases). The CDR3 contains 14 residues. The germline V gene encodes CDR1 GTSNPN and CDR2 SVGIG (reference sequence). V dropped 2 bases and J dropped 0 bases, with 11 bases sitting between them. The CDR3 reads CAWSSGLSSYEQYF. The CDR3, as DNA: TGTGCCTGGAGTTCGGGGTTAAGCTCCTACGAGCAGTACTTC.

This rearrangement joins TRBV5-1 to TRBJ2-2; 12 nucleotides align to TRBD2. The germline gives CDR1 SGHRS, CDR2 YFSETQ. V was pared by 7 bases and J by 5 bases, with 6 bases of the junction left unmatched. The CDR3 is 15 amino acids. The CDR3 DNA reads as TGCGCCAGCGGAAGACTAGCGGGAGAAACCGGGGAGCTGTTTTTT. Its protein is CASGRLAGETGELFF.

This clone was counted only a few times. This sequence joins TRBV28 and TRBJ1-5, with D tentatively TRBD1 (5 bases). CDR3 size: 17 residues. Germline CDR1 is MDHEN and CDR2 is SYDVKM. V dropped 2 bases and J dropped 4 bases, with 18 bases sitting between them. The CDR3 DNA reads TGTGCCAGCAGTTTAAGGTATCGGGGGACTGATAATCAGCCCCAGCATTTT. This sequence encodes CASSLRYRGTDNQPQHF.